A single sample is the source of the 19 T cell receptor beta chains below, sequenced in a study of T cell responses to AZD1222 COVID-19 vaccine. The method was immunoSEQ multiplex PCR; TCRdb's version includes in-frame clones alone and lacks a portion of them. This table holds approximately 190,000 clones, 85% to 95% found once. The sample consisted of peripheral blood, taken on day 0 of AZD1222 vaccination. The receptors were gathered from an adult in good health.

This chain links TRBV5-8 with TRBJ2-5; 7 bases align to TRBD1. With V trimmed by 2 bases and J by 4 bases, 8 bases remained unmatched. The CDR3 covers 15 residues. Germline V lookup: CDR1 SGHTS, CDR2 YDEGEE. CDR3 loop: CASSFSRGGTETQYF. As DNA, the CDR3 is TGTGCCAGCAGCTTTTCGAGAGGGGGCACAGAGACCCAGTACTTC. Variable domain in full (rest from reference TRBV5-8 and TRBJ2-5): EAGVTQSPTHLIKTRGQQATLRCSPISGHTSVYWYQQALGLGLQFLLWYDEGEERNRGNFPPRFSGRQFPNYSSELNVNALELEDSALYLCASSFSRGGTETQYFGPGTRLLVL.

The chain joins TRBV6-5 to TRBJ2-1; 12 bases map to TRBD2. Per the germline V gene, CDR1 is MNHEY and CDR2 is SVGAGI. The CDR3 runs 15 residues. J gave up 6 bases and V 7 bases, and 7 bases lay outside the gene matches. The CDR3: CASIPTSGGANEQFF. The CDR3 DNA reads TGTGCCAGCATCCCGACTAGCGGGGGTGCCAATGAGCAGTTCTTC.

The count of this clone is one. This chain joins TRBV7-2 and TRBJ1-2, with D hard to call. The CDR3 sequence is 15 residues long. Germline V gene data show CDR1 as SGHTA and CDR2 as FQGNSA. Trimming stripped 7 bases from V and 2 bases from J, with 17 bases between. The chain's CDR3 is CASTPLGQNNYGYTF. The CDR3 DNA reads TGTGCCAGCACCCCCCTTGGGCAGAACAACTATGGCTACACCTTC. Based on the CDR3 plus reference TRBV7-2 and TRBJ1-2, the full variable domain is GAGVSQSPSNKVTEKGKDVELRCDPISGHTALYWYRQSLGQGLEFLIYFQGNSAPDKSGLPSDRFSAERTGGSVSTLTIQRTQQEDSAVYLCASTPLGQNNYGYTFGSGTRLTVV.

The chain carries TRBV12-5 and TRBJ1-2, with 8 bases aligning to TRBD1. The CDR3 runs 14 residues. Germline trimming cut 4 bases from V and 2 bases from J; bases unmatched to any gene: 3. Germline lookup yields CDR1 LGHNT and CDR2 FRNRAP. CDR3 in DNA: TGTGCTAGTGGTTCTAACAGGGGGAACTATGGCTACACCTTC. This encodes CASGSNRGNYGYTF.

This chain uses TRBV28 with TRBJ1-1, with TRBD1 matching over 7 bases. CDR3 length equals 13 residues. Per germline, CDR1 MDHEN and CDR2 SYDVKM. The J segment lost 4 bases and the V segment lost 4 bases, leaving 3 bases of the junction unmatched. DNA for the CDR3: TGTGCCAGCAGTTCGACAGGGATCACTGAAGCTTTCTTT. Its protein product is CASSSTGITEAFF.

The rearrangement joins TRBV5-1 to TRBJ1-1; D may be TRBD1 (6 bases). The CDR3 totals 16 residues. Per the germline V gene, CDR1 is SGHRS and CDR2 is YFSETQ. Trimming stripped 3 bases from V and 2 bases from J, with 17 bases between. The CDR3 loop reads CASSSNSGGGNTEAFF. CDR3 bases: TGCGCCAGCAGCTCAAACAGTGGAGGGGGTAACACTGAAGCTTTCTTT.

This chain connects TRBV29-1 to TRBJ2-1, with 10 positions matching TRBD1. This CDR3 comprises 18 residues. Trimming removed 7 bases from V and 1 base from J; junction bases left unmatched: 16. Looked up from germline, CDR1 is SQVTM and CDR2 is ANQGSEA. Here the CDR3 DNA reads TGCAGCGCTCCCGGGACAGGGGCGTCCCTGTTGTCCTACAATGAGCAGTTCTTC. This sequence encodes CSAPGTGASLLSYNEQFF.

The V and J genes are TRBV15 and TRBJ1-1; no clear D. The CDR3 spans 14 residues. The V gene lost 0 bases and the J gene lost 7 bases, with 12 bases spanning the gap. CDR1 is LNHNV and CDR2 is YYDKDF in the germline V gene (reference sequence). CDR3: CATSRDIGQVEAFF. As DNA, the CDR3 is TGTGCCACCAGCAGAGATATAGGGCAGGTTGAAGCTTTCTTT.

The CDR3 sequence is CAISDMRGGPSQYNEQFF. The CDR3 DNA reads as TGTGCCATCAGTGACATGCGGGGGGGCCCATCCCAATACAATGAGCAGTTCTTC. The V gene is TRBV10-3, the J gene TRBJ2-1, with 9 bases matching TRBD2. The CDR3 is 18 residues long. Per germline, CDR1 ENHRY and CDR2 SYGVKD. With 3 bases clipped from V and 4 bases from J, the junction kept 13 bases outside the gene matches.

This chain links TRBV5-1 with TRBJ2-1; perhaps D is TRBD1 or TRBD2 (6 bases each). The V gene lost 0 bases and the J gene lost 5 bases, with 12 bases spanning the gap. The germline CDR1 and CDR2 sequences are SGHRS and YFSETQ. CDR3 length: 15 residues. In DNA form, the CDR3 reads TGCGCCAGCAGCTTGGAGGGGGGCGAACACAATGAGCAGTTCTTC. Encoded protein: CASSLEGGEHNEQFF.

The CDR3 bases are TGTGCCAGCAGCTCGGGGGGCCGCTCGAGCTACACCTTC. It yields the protein CASSSGGRSSYTF. The chain couples TRBV9 to TRBJ1-2; a possible D gene is TRBD1 (6 bases). This CDR3 is built from 13 residues. CDR1 and CDR2 (germline): SGDLS, YYNGEE. Trimming left V 4 bases short and J 9 bases short, with 16 bases between.

Points on this clone: At the DNA level, this CDR3 is encoded by other sequences in the same sample as well. This chain uses TRBV20-1 with TRBJ1-2; TRBD1 agrees at 7 bases. V shed 4 bases, J shed 8 bases, and the junction held 4 bases outside the gene matches. Germline values: CDR1 DFQATT, CDR2 SNEGSKA (reference sequence). The CDR3 loop spans 11 amino acids. The CDR3 sequence: CSATPGGGYTF. For the CDR3, the DNA is TGCAGTGCTACCCCAGGGGGAGGCTACACCTTC.

The genes are TRBV6-6 and TRBJ2-3; D might be TRBD2 (6 bases). The V gene lost 5 bases and the J gene lost 4 bases, with 10 bases spanning the gap. The V gene's germline CDR1 is MNHNY and CDR2 SVGAGI (reference sequence). The CDR3 is 13 residues long. DNA for the CDR3: TGTGCCAGCAGTCTTAGCGGCGCAGATACGCAGTATTTT. The encoded protein is CASSLSGADTQYF.

This chain uses TRBV18 with TRBJ1-5, with TRBD1 matching 7 bases. Germline V CDR1 and CDR2: KGHSH, LQKENI. V was clipped by 4 bases and J by 11 bases; unmatched bases: 11. CDR3 length: 14 amino acids. Written as DNA, the CDR3 is TGTGCCAGCTCACAGGACAGGCGGGTGGGATCCCAGCATTTT. Amino acids: CASSQDRRVGSQHF. The whole variable domain, remainder taken from reference TRBV18 and TRBJ1-5, is NAGVMQNPRHLVRRRGQEARLRCSPMKGHSHVYWYRQLPEEGLKFMVYLQKENIIDESGMPKERFSAEFPKEGPSILRIQQVVRGDSAAYFCASSQDRRVGSQHFGDGTRLSIL.

The chain recombines TRBV19 with TRBJ2-5, with D possibly TRBD1 on 7 matching bases. The CDR3 consists of 14 residues. V was cut by 4 bases and J by 6 bases, with 15 bases left in between. From germline, CDR1 is LNHDA and CDR2 SQIVND (reference sequence). DNA for the CDR3: TGTGCCAGTAGTAGGGGGGACAGATTGAAGACCCAGTACTTC. Its protein product is CASSRGDRLKTQYF.

The chain uses TRBV7-9 and TRBJ1-6; D perhaps matches TRBD1 (5 bases). Germline CDR1 SEHNR, CDR2 FQNEAQ (reference sequence). Trimming stripped 6 bases from V and 10 bases from J, with 16 bases between. The CDR3 has 14 residues. The CDR3 loop reads CASSWDGLGSPLHF. CDR3 bases: TGTGCCAGCAGTTGGGACGGCTTGGGGTCACCCCTCCACTTT. Supplemented by reference TRBV7-9 and TRBJ1-6, the full variable domain reads DTGVSQNPRHKITKRGQNVTFRCDPISEHNRLYWYRQTLGQGPEFLTYFQNEAQLEKSRLLSDRFSAERPKGSFSTLEIQRTEQGDSAMYLCASSWDGLGSPLHFGNGTRLTVT.

V gene TRBV6-5 combines with J gene TRBJ1-2, with TRBD1 identical over 8 bases. J was trimmed by 4 bases and V by 6 bases; bases with no gene match: 10. Germline loops: CDR1 MNHEY, CDR2 SVGAGI. This CDR3 has 15 amino acids. The CDR3 loop reads CASSGQGTGSYGYTF. The CDR3 bases are TGTGCCAGCAGCGGACAGGGAACGGGGAGCTATGGCTACACCTTC.

This chain uses TRBV19 with TRBJ1-1; D unclear. The length of the CDR3 is 13 residues. Trimming cost V 8 bases and J 2 bases, with 12 bases left between them. The germline V gene encodes CDR1 LNHDA and CDR2 SQIVND (reference sequence). The CDR3 region has the DNA TGTGCCAGTTCAAGGGCGGTCAACACTGAAGCTTTCTTT. Its protein is CASSRAVNTEAFF. Filled out from reference TRBV19 and TRBJ1-1, the complete variable domain reads DGGITQSPKYLFRKEGQNVTLSCEQNLNHDAMYWYRQDPGQGLRLIYYSQIVNDFQKGDIAEGYSVSREKKESFPLTVTSAQKNPTAFYLCASSRAVNTEAFFGQGTRLTVV.

A few counts support this clone. V usage is TRBV10-3 and J usage is TRBJ1-2, with TRBD1 matching 9 bases. This CDR3 region has 14 residues. Per the germline V gene, CDR1 is ENHRY and CDR2 is SYGVKD. V dropped 6 bases and J dropped 3; count of bases not matched to a gene: 5. In DNA form, the CDR3 reads TGTGCCATCAGGGACAGGGGCGAGTACTATGGCTACACCTTC. It yields the protein CAIRDRGEYYGYTF.